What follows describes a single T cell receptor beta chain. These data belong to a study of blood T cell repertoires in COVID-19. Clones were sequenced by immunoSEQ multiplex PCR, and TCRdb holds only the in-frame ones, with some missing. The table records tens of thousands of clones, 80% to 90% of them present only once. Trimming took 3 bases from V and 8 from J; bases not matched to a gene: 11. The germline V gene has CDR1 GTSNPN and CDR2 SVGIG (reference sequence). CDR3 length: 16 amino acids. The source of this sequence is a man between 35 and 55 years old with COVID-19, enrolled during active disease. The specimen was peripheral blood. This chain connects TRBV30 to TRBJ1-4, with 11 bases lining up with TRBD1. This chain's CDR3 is CAWSRGTGGRREKLFF. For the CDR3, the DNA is TGTGCCTGGAGCAGAGGGACAGGGGGGCGAAGGGAAAAACTGTTTTTT.